This T cell receptor (beta chain) was sequenced for a study of cytomegalovirus exposure and HLA in healthy donors. Study-level results: What a later analysis showed was that several of the most significant clusters appeared linked to common viral pathogens. Some V segments (TRBV6-2 and TRBV6-3 among them) were excluded as indistinguishable.

The CDR3 contains 12 residues. The V gene's germline CDR1 is SEHNR and CDR2 FQNEAQ (reference sequence). At collection, donors were nominally healthy, but unrecorded immune exposures were probable. 13 Jbeta primers and 60 Vbeta primers were used for the PCR. As originally analysed: The authors later counted about 80 million unique TCR beta chains, around 9.9 million of them shared. Assay used: immunoSEQ multiplex PCR; TCRdb lists only in-frame clones, some missing. V and J calls plus clone size are reproduced from that table; the DNA served to infer D and trimming. The table shows about 210,000 clones, with 82% occurring only once. As to this clone: The antigen is not known. At one of its ends the junction is not consistent with the germline gene, which may arise from a read error.

The clonotype comes from a man in his forties in good health and CMV-seropositive. The gene calls are TRBV7-9 and TRBJ2-7; D unresolved. Sequenced input: PBMCs. The CDR3 DNA is TGTGCCAGCAGGTTAGGCCCAGGCGAGCAGTACTTC. This encodes CASRLGPGEQYF.